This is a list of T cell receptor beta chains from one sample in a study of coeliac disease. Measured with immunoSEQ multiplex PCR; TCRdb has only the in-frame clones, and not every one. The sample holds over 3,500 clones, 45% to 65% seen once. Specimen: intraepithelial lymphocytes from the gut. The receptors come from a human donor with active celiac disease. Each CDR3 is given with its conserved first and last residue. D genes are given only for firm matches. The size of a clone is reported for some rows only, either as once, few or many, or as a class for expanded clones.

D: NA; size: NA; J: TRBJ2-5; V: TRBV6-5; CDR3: CASSYAGTVQETQYF; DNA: TGTGCCAGCAGTTACGCGGGGACAGTCCAAGAGACCCAGTACTTC
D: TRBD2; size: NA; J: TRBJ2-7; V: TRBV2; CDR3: CASTFTSGPYEQYF; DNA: TGTGCCAGCACATTCACTAGCGGACCCTACGAGCAGTACTTC
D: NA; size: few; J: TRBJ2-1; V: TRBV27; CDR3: CASSNRAAYNEQFF; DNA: TGTGCCAGCAGCAACAGGGCGGCCTACAATGAGCAGTTCTTC
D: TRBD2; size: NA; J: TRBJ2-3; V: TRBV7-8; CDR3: CASSYFGTSGSRADTQYF; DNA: TGTGCCAGCAGCTACTTCGGGACTAGCGGGAGTCGAGCAGATACGCAGTATTTT
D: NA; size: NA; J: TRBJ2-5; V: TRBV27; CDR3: CASSHNPPETQYF; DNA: TGTGCCAGCAGTCACAACCCTCCGGAGACCCAGTACTTC
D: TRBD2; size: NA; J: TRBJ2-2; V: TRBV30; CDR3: CAWIASGSNTGELFF; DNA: TGTGCCTGGATAGCTAGCGGATCGAACACCGGGGAGCTGTTTTTT
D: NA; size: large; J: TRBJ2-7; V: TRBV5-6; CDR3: CASSLEESSYEQYF; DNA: TGTGCCAGCAGCTTGGAAGAGAGCTCCTACGAGCAGTACTTC
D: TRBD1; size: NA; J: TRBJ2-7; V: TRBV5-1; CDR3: CASSLADRVYEQYF; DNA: TGCGCCAGCAGCCTCGCGGACAGGGTCTACGAGCAGTACTTC
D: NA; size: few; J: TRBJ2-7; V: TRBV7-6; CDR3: CASSPAPAAIYEQYF; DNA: TGTGCCAGCAGCCCTGCCCCCGCAGCGATCTACGAGCAGTACTTC
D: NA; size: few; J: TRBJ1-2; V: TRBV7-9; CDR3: CASLPGGDGYGYTF; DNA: TGTGCCAGCCTGCCTGGGGGCGACGGCTATGGCTACACCTTC
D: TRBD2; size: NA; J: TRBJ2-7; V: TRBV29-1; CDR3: CSAWEGYEQYF; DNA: TGCAGCGCCTGGGAGGGCTACGAGCAGTACTTC
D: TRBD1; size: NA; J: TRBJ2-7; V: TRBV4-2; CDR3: CASSPGTGALNLRAQYF; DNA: TGTGCCAGCAGCCCCGGGACAGGGGCCTTAAATTTACGAGCGCAGTACTTC
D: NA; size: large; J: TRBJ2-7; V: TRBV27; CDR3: CASSDTGYEQYF; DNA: TGTGCCAGCAGTGACACTGGCTACGAGCAGTACTTC
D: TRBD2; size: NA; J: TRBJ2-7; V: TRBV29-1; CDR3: CSVEIAASGREQYF; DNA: TGCAGCGTTGAAATAGCGGCTAGCGGGAGGGAGCAGTACTTC
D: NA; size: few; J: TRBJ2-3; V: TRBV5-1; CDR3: CASSFRIADTDTQYF; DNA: TGCGCCAGCAGCTTCCGGATAGCGGACACAGATACGCAGTATTTT
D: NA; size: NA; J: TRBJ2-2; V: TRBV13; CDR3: CASSLGHWSGGELFF; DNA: TGTGCCAGCAGCTTAGGCCACTGGAGTGGCGGGGAGCTGTTTTTT
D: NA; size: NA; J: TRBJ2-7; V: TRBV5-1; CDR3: CASSVDMSEQYF; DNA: TGCGCCAGCAGCGTGGACATGTCCGAGCAGTACTTC
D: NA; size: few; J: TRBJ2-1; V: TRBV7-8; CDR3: CASSFLEEPSSYNEQFF; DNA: TGTGCCAGCAGCTTCCTCGAGGAGCCGAGCTCCTACAATGAGCAGTTCTTC
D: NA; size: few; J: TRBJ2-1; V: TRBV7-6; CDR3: CASSHTAGINNEQFF; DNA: TGTGCCAGCAGCCATACCGCAGGAATCAACAATGAGCAGTTCTTC
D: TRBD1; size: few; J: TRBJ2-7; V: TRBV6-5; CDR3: CASSLTGGGYEQYF; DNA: TGTGCCAGCAGTTTGACAGGGGGAGGCTACGAGCAGTACTTC
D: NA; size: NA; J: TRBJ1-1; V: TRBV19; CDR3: CASSTSINTEAFF; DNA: TGTGCCAGTAGTACCTCTATAAACACTGAAGCTTTCTTT
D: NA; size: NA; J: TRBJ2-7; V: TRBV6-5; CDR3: CASSYRGPSSYEQYF; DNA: TGTGCCAGCAGTTATCGAGGGCCGAGCTCCTACGAGCAGTACTTC
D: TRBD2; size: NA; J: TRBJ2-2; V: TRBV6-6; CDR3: CASSYTTSGNTGELFF; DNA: TGTGCCAGCAGTTACACAACTAGCGGCAACACCGGGGAGCTGTTTTTT
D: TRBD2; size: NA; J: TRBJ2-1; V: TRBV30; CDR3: CAWRELAVNNEQFF; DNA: TGTGCCTGGAGGGAACTAGCGGTCAACAATGAGCAGTTCTTC
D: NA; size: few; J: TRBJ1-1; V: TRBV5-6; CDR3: CASSLDSNTEAFF; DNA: TGTGCCAGCAGCTTGGACAGTAACACTGAAGCTTTCTTT
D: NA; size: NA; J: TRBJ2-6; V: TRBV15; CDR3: CATSRGSPYGANVLTF; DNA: TGTGCCACCAGCAGGGGGAGTCCATATGGGGCCAACGTCCTGACTTTC
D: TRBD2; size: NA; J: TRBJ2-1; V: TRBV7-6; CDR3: CAAGGLAGFNEQFF; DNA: TGTGCCGCGGGGGGACTAGCGGGTTTCAATGAGCAGTTCTTC
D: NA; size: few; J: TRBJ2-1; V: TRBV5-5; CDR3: CASSLAGRRDEQFF; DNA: TGTGCCAGCAGCTTGGCAGGGAGGAGGGATGAGCAGTTCTTC
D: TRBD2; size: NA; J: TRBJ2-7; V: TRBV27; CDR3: CASSPSLAGDYEQYF; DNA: TGTGCCAGCAGTCCCTCGCTAGCGGGAGACTACGAGCAGTACTTC